These T cell receptor beta chains were read from a single sample in a study of T cells in Graves' hyperthyroidism and ophthalmopathy. MiXCR, run by TCRdb on the multiplex PCR reads, gives a single entry per CDR3 protein. Of fewer than 600,000 distinct CDR3 sequences listed, 13% to 15% are singletons. The specimen was blood. The receptor set was obtained from a woman aged 18-29 years with Graves' hyperthyroidism. Both conserved end residues are part of each CDR3. The D gene is left open where the match is weak. Clone size, where shown, is once, few, many, or a class for clones that have expanded.

TRBD2	many	TRBJ2-2	TRBV12-3/TRBV12-4	CASVGREGYPGELFF	TGTGCCAGCGTTGGGCGGGAGGGCTATCCCGGGGAGCTGTTTTTT
-	-	TRBJ2-1	TRBV7-9	CASSPGIWEFF	TGTGCCAGCAGCCCGGGGATTTGGGAGTTCTTC
-	many	TRBJ1-1	TRBV29-1	CSVEVSRRNTEAFF	TGCAGCGTTGAAGTGAGTCGGCGGAACACTGAAGCTTTCTTT
TRBD1	many	TRBJ2-6	TRBV12-3/TRBV12-4	CASILLRGLTSGANVLTF	TGTGCCAGCATACTTTTGAGGGGGCTTACCTCTGGGGCCAACGTCCTGACTTTC
TRBD1	many	TRBJ2-2	TRBV12-3/TRBV12-4	CASSKQGSGELFF	TGTGCCAGCAGTAAACAGGGGAGCGGGGAGCTGTTTTTT
TRBD2	many	TRBJ2-1	TRBV12-3/TRBV12-4	CASSPLAGGWNEQFF	TGTGCCAGCAGCCCGCTAGCGGGAGGCTGGAATGAGCAGTTCTTC
-	many	TRBJ1-5	TRBV12-3/TRBV12-4	CASSPQGWQPQHF	TGTGCCAGCAGCCCCCAAGGGTGGCAGCCCCAGCATTTT
-	many	TRBJ2-6	TRBV24-1	CATSDGRTAGANVLTF	TGTGCCACCAGTGATGGTAGGACGGCTGGGGCCAACGTCCTGACTTTC
-	few	TRBJ2-7	TRBV20-1	CSARGGEGAIDEQYF	TGCAGTGCTAGGGGGGGGGAGGGGGCAATAGACGAGCAGTACTTC
TRBD1	many	TRBJ1-1	TRBV13	CASSTRQGPAMNTEAFF	TGTGCCAGCAGCACTCGACAGGGGCCGGCCATGAACACTGAAGCTTTCTTT
TRBD2	many	TRBJ2-5	TRBV20-1	CSARGLAGEPPETQYF	TGCAGTGCTAGGGGGCTAGCGGGAGAACCGCCCGAGACCCAGTACTTC
-	-	TRBJ2-6	TRBV29-1	CSVLRAGGSGANVLTF	TGCAGCGTTCTCCGGGCAGGAGGCTCTGGGGCCAACGTCCTGACTTTC
-	many	TRBJ1-1	TRBV30	CAWRSETEAFF	TGTGCCTGGAGATCGGAGACTGAAGCTTTCTTT
TRBD1	many	TRBJ1-1	TRBV27	CASSLSTGVRAEAFF	TGTGCCAGCAGTTTATCGACAGGGGTGAGGGCTGAAGCTTTCTTT
-	many	TRBJ2-1	TRBV12-3/TRBV12-4	CASSSGFFQFF	TGTGCCAGCAGTTCCGGGTTTTTTCAGTTCTTC
TRBD1	many	TRBJ1-2	TRBV6-2/TRBV6-3	CASSGQEIYGYTF	TGTGCCAGCAGCGGACAGGAAATCTATGGCTACACCTTC
-	many	TRBJ1-2	TRBV12-3/TRBV12-4	CASSLGQREGYTF	TGTGCCAGCAGCCTCGGACAGAGGGAAGGCTACACCTTC
TRBD1	-	TRBJ2-7	TRBV7-9	CASSPADRGHGEQYF	TGTGCCAGCAGCCCCGCGGACAGGGGGCATGGCGAGCAGTACTTC
-	many	TRBJ2-2	TRBV14	CASSPTTSKTGVDTGELFF	TGTGCCAGCAGCCCAACTACTTCTAAAACCGGGGTTGACACCGGGGAGCTGTTTTTT
TRBD1	many	TRBJ1-5	TRBV19	CASSMGQGRNQPQHF	TGTGCCAGTAGTATGGGACAGGGTCGCAATCAGCCCCAGCATTTT
TRBD2	many	TRBJ2-5	TRBV3-1	CASSPQAGGGETQYF	TGTGCCAGCAGCCCCCAGGCGGGAGGGGGGGAGACCCAGTACTTC
-	many	TRBJ2-1	TRBV11-3	CASSSTREEQFF	TGTGCCAGCAGCTCCACTAGGGAAGAGCAGTTCTTC
TRBD2	-	TRBJ2-5	TRBV6-1	CASTHLAGGETQYF	TGTGCCAGCACCCACCTCGCGGGGGGAGAGACCCAGTACTTC
TRBD1	many	TRBJ1-1	TRBV20-1	CSAEGTGRLTEAFF	TGCAGTGCTGAAGGGACAGGGCGGTTAACTGAAGCTTTCTTT
-	few	TRBJ1-4	TRBV20-1	CSASLIESEEKLFF	TGCAGTGCTAGCTTAATTGAGAGTGAGGAAAAACTGTTTTTT
TRBD1	-	TRBJ1-2	TRBV3-1	CASSPGQGDFNYGYTF	TGTGCCAGCAGCCCCGGACAGGGCGATTTCAACTATGGCTACACCTTC
TRBD1	many	TRBJ1-5	TRBV24-1	CATSDGGGGQPQHF	TGTGCCACCAGTGATGGAGGGGGCGGTCAGCCCCAGCATTTT
-	-	TRBJ2-5	TRBV6-1	CASSETRLGRGETQYF	TGTGCCAGCAGTGAAACCCGCCTCGGGCGAGGGGAGACCCAGTACTTC
TRBD1	few	TRBJ2-7	TRBV6-1	CASSPSRDRGYEQYF	TGTGCCAGCAGCCCCAGCCGGGACAGGGGTTACGAGCAGTACTTC
-	-	TRBJ1-5	TRBV18	CASSPPSAGEPQHF	TGTGCCAGCTCACCACCCAGCGCGGGGGAGCCCCAGCATTTT
-	many	TRBJ2-1	TRBV24-1	CATSGSAGSNNEQFF	TGTGCCACCAGTGGGAGCGCTGGGTCGAACAATGAGCAGTTCTTC
-	few	TRBJ2-1	TRBV11-3	CASSLDRMGWSNEQFF	TGTGCCAGCAGCTTAGATAGAATGGGGTGGTCAAATGAGCAGTTCTTC
-	few	TRBJ2-7	TRBV6-2/TRBV6-3	CASSYGATSSYEQYF	TGTGCCAGCAGTTACGGGGCCACAAGCTCCTACGAGCAGTACTTC
TRBD2	few	TRBJ2-5	TRBV28	CASSGTRGGPWETQYF	TGTGCCAGCAGTGGGACTAGGGGAGGGCCGTGGGAGACCCAGTACTTC
-	many	TRBJ1-1	TRBV12-3/TRBV12-4	CASSLIVPEAFF	TGTGCCAGCAGTTTAATAGTACCTGAAGCTTTCTTT
-	-	TRBJ1-5	TRBV18	CASSPGAGINQPQHF	TGTGCCAGCTCCCCGGGAGCGGGGATCAATCAGCCCCAGCATTTT
TRBD2	-	TRBJ2-2	TRBV7-9	CASSWSIAGLFSNTGELFF	TGTGCCAGCAGCTGGTCGATAGCGGGATTATTCTCAAACACCGGGGAGCTGTTTTTT
-	many	TRBJ1-1	TRBV11-3	CASSPRGPPNTEAFF	TGTGCCAGCAGCCCCCGCGGACCTCCGAACACTGAAGCTTTCTTT
TRBD2	many	TRBJ2-5	TRBV19	CASSISTSGSRETQYF	TGTGCCAGTAGTATATCCACTAGCGGGAGTCGCGAGACCCAGTACTTC
-	many	TRBJ1-2	TRBV6-1	CASTFTGNYGYTF	TGTGCCAGCACTTTCACAGGGAACTATGGCTACACCTTC
-	few	TRBJ1-1	TRBV14	CASSGYGGEATEAFF	TGTGCCAGCAGCGGATACGGAGGGGAGGCCACTGAAGCTTTCTTT
TRBD2	many	TRBJ2-1	TRBV11-2	CASSFTSGISYNEQFF	TGTGCCAGCAGCTTTACTAGCGGGATTTCCTACAATGAGCAGTTCTTC
-	-	TRBJ1-6	TRBV7-8	CASSLRQISSYNSPLHF	TGTGCCAGCAGCTTGAGACAGATAAGCTCCTATAATTCACCCCTCCACTTT
TRBD2	many	TRBJ2-5	TRBV19	CASQLAGVEETQYF	TGTGCCAGCCAACTAGCGGGAGTTGAAGAGACCCAGTACTTC